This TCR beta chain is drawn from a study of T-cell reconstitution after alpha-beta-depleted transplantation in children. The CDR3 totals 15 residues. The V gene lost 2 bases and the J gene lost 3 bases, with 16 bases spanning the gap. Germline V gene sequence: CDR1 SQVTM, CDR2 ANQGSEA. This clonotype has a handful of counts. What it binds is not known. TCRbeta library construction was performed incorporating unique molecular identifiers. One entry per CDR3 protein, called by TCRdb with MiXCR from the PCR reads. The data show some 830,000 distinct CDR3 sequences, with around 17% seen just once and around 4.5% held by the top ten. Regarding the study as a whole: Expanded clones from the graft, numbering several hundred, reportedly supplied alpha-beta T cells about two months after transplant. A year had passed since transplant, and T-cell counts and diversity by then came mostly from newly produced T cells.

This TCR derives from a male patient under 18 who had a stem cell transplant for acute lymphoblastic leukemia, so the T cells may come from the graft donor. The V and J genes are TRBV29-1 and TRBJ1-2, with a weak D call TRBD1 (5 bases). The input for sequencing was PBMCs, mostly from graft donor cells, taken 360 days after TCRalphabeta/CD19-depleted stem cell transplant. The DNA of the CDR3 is TGCAGCGTTGAAAAAGGTCGAAGGGGTGACTATGGCTACACCTTC. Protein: CSVEKGRRGDYGYTF.